This record looks at one TCR beta chain sequence and its context. Its specificity is unknown. The entry originates in a study of cytomegalovirus exposure and HLA in healthy donors. PCR amplification relied on 60 Vbeta primers (plus 13 Jbeta primers). The protocol was immunoSEQ multiplex PCR, while the TCRdb copy is restricted to in-frame clones and leaves out a portion. The sample yields approximately 70,000 clones, around 80% seen once. Study-wide points: Later analysis identified some 16,000 TCR beta sequences associated with HLA alleles, using a false discovery rate threshold of 0.05.

Material for sequencing was PBMCs. The TCR was taken from a man between 35 and 55 years old in good health and CMV-seronegative.

The CDR3 DNA reads as TGTGCCAGCAGCGTATCAGGGGGCATGGTTTCACCCCTCCACTTT. It codes for CASSVSGGMVSPLHF. This chain connects TRBV9 to TRBJ1-6, with 8 bases matching TRBD1. CDR3 length: 15 residues. Per the germline V gene, CDR1 is SGDLS and CDR2 is YYNGEE. The junction had 6 bases not matched to a gene; V was cut back by 1 base and J by 9 bases.